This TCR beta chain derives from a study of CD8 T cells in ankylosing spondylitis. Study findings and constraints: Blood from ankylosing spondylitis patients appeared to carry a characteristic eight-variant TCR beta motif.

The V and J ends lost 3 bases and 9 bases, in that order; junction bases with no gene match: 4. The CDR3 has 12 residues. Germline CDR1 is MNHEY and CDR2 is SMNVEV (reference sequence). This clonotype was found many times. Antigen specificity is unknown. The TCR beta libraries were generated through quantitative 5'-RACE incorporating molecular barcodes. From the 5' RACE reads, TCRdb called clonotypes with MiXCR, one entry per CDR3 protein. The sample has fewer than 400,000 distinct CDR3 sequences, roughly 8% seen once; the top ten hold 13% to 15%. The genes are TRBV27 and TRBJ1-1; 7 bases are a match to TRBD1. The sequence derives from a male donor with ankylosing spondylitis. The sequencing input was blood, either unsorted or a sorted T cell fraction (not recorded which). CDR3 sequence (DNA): TGTGCCAGCAGTTTTCTACAGGGGCAAGCTTTCTTT. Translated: CASSFLQGQAFF.